This passage covers 10 T cell receptor beta chains from one sample sequenced in a study of a mutant IDH1 vaccine in newly diagnosed glioma. The protocol was immunoSEQ multiplex PCR, while the TCRdb copy is restricted to in-frame clones and leaves out a portion. Of 15,000 to 20,000 clones listed, around four fifths are singletons. Time point described: baseline, week 1 (first vaccination visit). Specified treatment: pre-vaccination baseline after standard-of-care therapy. Sequencing was performed on PBMCs, taken from a glioma patient treated with radiotherapy, temozolomide or both. These receptors came from a man aged 35 to 55 with glioma.

The rearrangement uses TRBV5-5 and TRBJ2-7; no clear D gene. The V end lost 0 bases, the J end lost 5 bases, and 6 bases lay between the germline ends. The CDR3 sequence is 12 residues long. The germline V gene has CDR1 SGHKS and CDR2 YYEKEE (reference sequence). CDR3 DNA: TGTGCCAGCAGCTTGGGAGGCCACGAGCAGTACTTC. Protein product: CASSLGGHEQYF.

This chain connects TRBV7-8 to TRBJ2-5; 9 bases map to TRBD1. The germline V gene encodes CDR1 SGHVS and CDR2 FQNEAQ. With 1 base clipped from V and 7 bases from J, the junction kept 7 bases outside the gene matches. The CDR3 has 15 amino acids. CDR3 nucleotides: TGTGCCAGCAGCTTAGAAGGACAGGGGCTTGGGACCCAGTACTTC. Protein sequence: CASSLEGQGLGTQYF.

V usage is TRBV6-5 and J usage is TRBJ1-5, with D possibly matching TRBD1 (6 bases). The CDR3 has 15 amino acids. Trimming left V 6 bases short and J 2 bases short, with 14 bases between. Germline loops: CDR1 MNHEY, CDR2 SVGAGI. The CDR3 bases are TGTGCCAGCAGCCTGGGGGGCGTCGGCAATCAGCCCCAGCATTTT. Translated: CASSLGGVGNQPQHF.

The chain couples TRBV6-6 to TRBJ1-2; a possible D gene is TRBD1 (5 bases). Germline values: CDR1 MNHNY, CDR2 SVGAGI (reference sequence). The CDR3 length is 14 residues. V was pared by 6 bases and J by 10 bases, with 21 bases between. Written as DNA, the CDR3 is TGTGCCAGCAGACGGGGGATAACTCTTACCGACTACACCTTC. Protein: CASRRGITLTDYTF.

The gene calls are TRBV7-2 and TRBJ2-1, with a tentative D call TRBD1 (6 bases). V lost 3 bases and J 10 bases, leaving 22 bases between the germline ends. CDR3 size: 16 residues. Germline V gene data show CDR1 as SGHTA and CDR2 as FQGNSA. The CDR3 loop reads CASSFYTTGRGGEQFF. The DNA for the CDR3 is TGTGCCAGCAGCTTCTATACCACAGGGCGCGGTGGAGAGCAGTTCTTC.

There are a few counts of this clone. V gene TRBV28 combines with J gene TRBJ1-2; D is uncertain. V gave up 5 bases and J gave up 2 bases, with 15 bases separating them. Per the germline V gene, CDR1 is MDHEN and CDR2 is SYDVKM. The CDR3 has 15 residues. The CDR3 loop reads CASSPRSTENYGYTF. CDR3 nucleotide sequence: TGTGCCAGCAGTCCTCGCTCTACAGAGAACTATGGCTACACCTTC.

In its sample, this clone is medium-sized (0.01 to 0.1%). The rearrangement uses TRBV19 and TRBJ1-1; the D is unclear. V was pared by 1 base and J by 8 bases, with 11 bases between. The CDR3 extends over 13 amino acids. Germline CDR1 and CDR2: LNHDA and SQIVND (reference sequence). The CDR3 loop is CASSIGNRFEAFF. DNA of the CDR3: TGTGCCAGTAGTATAGGAAACCGATTCGAAGCTTTCTTT.

The chain joins TRBV10-1 to TRBJ2-1; 10 positions agree with TRBD2. Germline loops: CDR1 WNHNN, CDR2 SYGVQD (reference sequence). This CDR3 is 17 amino acids long. The V gene end was trimmed by 5 bases and the J gene end by 1 base; junction bases not matched to a gene: 8. The CDR3 sequence is CASSKAGGPRSYNEQFF. In nucleotides, the CDR3 is TGCGCCAGCAGTAAAGCGGGAGGGCCTCGGTCCTACAATGAGCAGTTCTTC.

The V gene is TRBV5-6, the J gene TRBJ1-2; D is undetermined. V gave up 0 bases and J gave up 3 bases, with 24 bases separating them. The CDR3 covers 19 residues. Looked up from germline, CDR1 is SGHDT and CDR2 is YYEEEE. The CDR3 sequence: CASSLDFRGRASYDYGYTF. The CDR3 DNA reads TGTGCCAGCAGCTTGGATTTTAGAGGACGGGCATCTTATGACTATGGCTACACCTTC.

The chain joins TRBV19 to TRBJ2-3; 11 bases match TRBD2. CDR3 length: 15 amino acids. The V and J ends lost 6 bases and 2 bases, in that order; junction bases with no gene match: 4. Germline V gene sequence: CDR1 LNHDA, CDR2 SQIVND (reference sequence). DNA for the CDR3: TGTGCCAGTAGCCGACTAGCGGGACTCACAGATACGCAGTATTTT. Its translation is CASSRLAGLTDTQYF.